These 30 T cell receptor beta chains were all obtained from the same sample, sequenced in a study of early T cells in non-severe SARS-CoV-2 infection. From the 5' RACE reads, TCRdb called clonotypes with MiXCR, one entry per CDR3 protein. The sample records tens of thousands of distinct CDR3 sequences, approximately 7% being singletons. The sample consisted of whole blood. Receptors were obtained from an adult who was a healthcare worker with PCR-confirmed SARS-CoV-2 infection or an uninfected control (not recorded which).

This clonotype came up many times. The V gene is TRBV7-2, the J gene TRBJ2-7, with a tentative D call TRBD2 (6 bases). V was cut by 3 bases and J by 4 bases, with 22 bases left in between. Looked up from germline, CDR1 is SGHTA and CDR2 is FQGNSA. This CDR3 has 17 amino acids. The CDR3 reads CASSFFSSDLRPYEQYF. CDR3 in DNA: TGTGCCAGCAGCTTCTTTTCTAGCGACCTTCGGCCGTACGAGCAGTACTTC.

By sample fraction, this clonotype is medium-sized. This chain joins TRBV7-2 and TRBJ2-1; 14 bases align to TRBD2. J was trimmed by 7 bases and V by 2 bases; bases with no gene match: 4. CDR3 length equals 16 residues. Germline CDR1 is SGHTA and CDR2 is FQGNSA. The CDR3 nucleotides read TGTGCCAGCAGCTTACCGGGACTAGCGGGAGAGAATGAGCAGTTCTTC. Residues: CASSLPGLAGENEQFF.

The CDR3 DNA reads TGCGCCAGCGCCCGTGGGGGCCTCTACGAGCAGTACTTC. Amino acid sequence: CASARGGLYEQYF. The chain has TRBV5-1 and TRBJ2-7, with a weak D call TRBD1 (6 bases). The germline gives CDR1 SGHRS, CDR2 YFSETQ. V lost 7 bases and J lost 3, with 14 bases in between. CDR3 length: 13 amino acids. The full variable domain, its missing parts supplied by reference TRBV5-1 and TRBJ2-7, is KAGVTQTPRYLIKTRGQQVTLSCSPISGHRSVSWYQQTPGQGLQFLFEYFSETQRNKGNFPGRFSGRQFSNSRSEMNVSTLELGDSALYLCASARGGLYEQYFGPGTRLTVT.

This clonotype was seen repeatedly, ten times or more. The chain uses TRBV10-2 and TRBJ2-1, with a weak D call TRBD1 (5 bases). Germline V gene data show CDR1 as WSHSY and CDR2 as SAAADI. The CDR3 contains 14 residues. Trimming removed 3 bases at V and 8 bases at J, with 14 bases between. CDR3 in amino acids: CASSEGVFYDEQFF. CDR3 DNA: TGCGCCAGCAGTGAAGGGGTTTTTTACGATGAGCAGTTCTTC.

By share, this clonotype ranks as medium-sized. V gene TRBV20-1 combines with J gene TRBJ1-5; tentative D call: TRBD1 (6 bases). This CDR3 is 14 amino acids long. Germline loops: CDR1 DFQATT, CDR2 SNEGSKA (reference sequence). Trimming stripped 6 bases from V and 6 bases from J, with 18 bases between. Here the CDR3 reads CSAWGQGRSQPQHF. Written as DNA, the CDR3 is TGCAGTGCCTGGGGGCAGGGGAGGAGTCAGCCCCAGCATTTT.

About this clonotype: Just one base apart from a much larger clone, this may be a read error. The chain has TRBV10-3 and TRBJ2-3, with D tentatively TRBD2 (6 bases). V lost 6 bases and J lost 2, with 12 bases in between. The CDR3 totals 14 residues. Germline V gene sequence: CDR1 ENHRY, CDR2 SYGVKD. CDR3 sequence reads: CAIRFRLDTDTQYF. The CDR3 nucleotides read TGTGCCATCAGATTTAGACTAGACACAGATACGCAGTATTTT.

The table lists this clonotype with many counts. The chain is built from TRBV27 and TRBJ1-5; TRBD1 is a possible D gene (6 bases). V lost 6 bases and J 5 bases, leaving 14 bases between the germline ends. Germline-derived CDR1 and CDR2 are MNHEY and SMNVEV (reference sequence). There are 14 residues in the CDR3. The CDR3 loop reads CASSSTGLDQPQHF. The CDR3 nucleotides read TGTGCCAGCAGCTCGACAGGTCTCGATCAGCCCCAGCATTTT.

This clonotype was observed many times. The CDR3 reads CAISPGTSGSSYEQYF. CDR3 nucleotides: TGTGCCATCAGCCCCGGGACTAGCGGAAGCTCCTACGAGCAGTACTTC. The chain couples TRBV10-3 to TRBJ2-7, with 11 bases aligning to TRBD2. Germline assignment: CDR1 ENHRY and CDR2 SYGVKD. The CDR3 consists of 16 residues. V was clipped by 6 bases and J by 0 bases; unmatched bases: 7.

The V and J genes are TRBV9 and TRBJ2-1, with 10 nucleotides matching TRBD2. The CDR3 consists of 18 residues. The V and J ends lost 2 bases and 1 base, in that order; junction bases with no gene match: 9. The germline V gene encodes CDR1 SGDLS and CDR2 YYNGEE. CDR3 DNA: TGTGCCAGCAGCGTTGAGGGGCTAGCGGGAGATTCCTACAATGAGCAGTTCTTC. This translates into CASSVEGLAGDSYNEQFF.

This clonotype was detected many times. The rearrangement links TRBV10-3 to TRBJ1-4; 9 positions agree with TRBD1. Germline CDR1 reads ENHRY; CDR2 reads SYGVKD. The J segment lost 5 bases and the V segment lost 10 bases, leaving 11 bases of the junction unmatched. The CDR3 runs to 15 residues. The CDR3 coding sequence is TGTGCCACCGGACAGGGGCAAGGGGGAAATGAAAAACTGTTTTTT. Its translation is CATGQGQGGNEKLFF.

This clonotype was detected many times. V and J are TRBV24-1 and TRBJ2-3, with D tentatively TRBD1 or TRBD2 (5 bases each). The V end lost 3 bases, the J end lost 4 bases, and 19 bases lay between the germline ends. CDR1 and CDR2 from the germline V gene are KGHDR and SFDVKD. CDR3 length: 17 amino acids. The CDR3 sequence is CATSDLGRSSGPDTQYF. The DNA for the CDR3 is TGTGCCACCAGTGATCTGGGACGTTCCAGTGGGCCAGATACGCAGTATTTT.

This clonotype was counted many times. This chain connects TRBV6-2 or TRBV6-3 to TRBJ1-6; no reliable D call. The CDR3 loop spans 13 amino acids. Trimming shortened V by 11 bases and J by 8 bases, and 16 bases separated the two germline ends. CDR1 and CDR2 (germline): MNHEY, SVGEGT. CDR3: CAGSVFGDSPLHF. As DNA, the CDR3 is TGTGCCGGTTCTGTCTTCGGGGATTCACCCCTCCACTTT.

At least ten counts were recorded for this clonotype. The chain has TRBV20-1 and TRBJ2-7; D might be TRBD2 (6 bases). The CDR3 spans 14 residues. V lost 1 base, J lost 4 bases, and 14 bases lay in between. CDR1 is DFQATT and CDR2 is SNEGSKA in the germline V gene (reference sequence). CDR3 nucleotide sequence: TGCAGTGCTAGAGTACCAGCGGAGGGTTACGAGCAGTACTTC. It yields the protein CSARVPAEGYEQYF.

The CDR3 DNA reads as TGCAGCGTTACGGCGGGGGCCTCTATATCCGGACAGTACTTC. This encodes CSVTAGASISGQYF. The chain joins TRBV29-1 to TRBJ2-7, with a possible D match to TRBD2 (7 bases). Trimming took off 5 bases at V and 10 bases at J, with 24 bases between the two ends. This CDR3 spans 14 amino acids. Germline CDR1 is SQVTM and CDR2 is ANQGSEA.

The J gene is TRBJ2-1, the V gene TRBV6-1, with D possibly TRBD2 on 5 matching bases. The CDR3 totals 14 residues. Germline lookup yields CDR1 MNHNS and CDR2 SASEGT. V lost 7 bases to trimming and J lost 6 bases, with 16 bases between them. Here the CDR3 reads CASTGWERINEQFF. Written as DNA, the CDR3 is TGTGCCAGCACCGGCTGGGAGCGCATCAATGAGCAGTTCTTC.

There are a few counts of this clonotype. The chain is built from TRBV10-1 and TRBJ2-3, with D possibly being TRBD1 (5 bases). CDR3 length equals 14 residues. Germline CDR1 is WNHNN and CDR2 is SYGVQD (reference sequence). Trimming stripped 3 bases from V and 2 bases from J, with 9 bases between. CDR3 loop: CASSDGHNTDTQYF. Here the CDR3 DNA reads TGCGCCAGCAGTGATGGACACAACACAGATACGCAGTATTTT.

This clonotype was recorded at least ten times. The chain uses TRBV4-3 and TRBJ2-6; D ambiguous. V lost 0 bases, J lost 4 bases, and 13 bases lay in between. This CDR3 is built from 17 residues. Germline V gene lookup returns CDR1 LGHNA and CDR2 YSLEER. CDR3 sequence (DNA): TGCGCCAGCAGCCAAGAGAAGGGCGGATCCGGGGCCAACGTCCTGACTTTC. This codes for CASSQEKGGSGANVLTF.

This clonotype has ten or more counts. V is TRBV7-9 and J is TRBJ2-6; no definite D call. Deletions cut 1 base from V and 7 bases from J, with 8 bases between. Germline V CDR1 and CDR2: SEHNR, FQNEAQ (reference sequence). CDR3 size: 14 residues. The CDR3 nucleotides read TGTGCCAGCAGCTTAGTGCCCGGAGCCAACGTCCTGACTTTC. This translates into CASSLVPGANVLTF.

The sample holds many counts of this clonotype. The CDR3 is CSARDRPLNEQFF. CDR3 in DNA: TGCAGTGCTAGAGATCGACCCCTCAATGAGCAGTTCTTC. This chain connects TRBV20-1 to TRBJ2-1; D not certain. V lost 0 bases and J lost 6, with 9 bases in between. The CDR3 has 13 residues. In germline, CDR1 is DFQATT, CDR2 SNEGSKA (reference sequence).

There are many counts of this clonotype. The chain employs TRBV7-9 and TRBJ1-4; D possibly corresponds to TRBD1 (6 bases). The CDR3 runs to 15 residues. Trimming removed 3 bases at V and 3 bases at J, with 11 bases between. Per the germline V gene, CDR1 is SEHNR and CDR2 is FQNEAQ (reference sequence). For the CDR3, the DNA is TGTGCCAGCAGCTTGCAGGGGCAGGCTAATGAAAAACTGTTTTTT. Encoded protein: CASSLQGQANEKLFF.

The sample holds many counts of this clonotype. The chain uses TRBV19 and TRBJ1-3; D unresolved. The CDR3 loop spans 14 amino acids. Trimming removed 7 bases from V and 0 bases from J, with 10 bases in between. Germline assignment: CDR1 LNHDA and CDR2 SQIVND (reference sequence). In DNA, the CDR3 is TGTGCCAGTATGAGAGGGAGCTCTGGAAACACCATATATTTT. The encoded protein is CASMRGSSGNTIYF. Full variable domain (rest looked up from reference TRBV19 and TRBJ1-3): DGGITQSPKYLFRKEGQNVTLSCEQNLNHDAMYWYRQDPGQGLRLIYYSQIVNDFQKGDIAEGYSVSREKKESFPLTVTSAQKNPTAFYLCASMRGSSGNTIYFGEGSWLTVV.

This clonotype was picked up a small number of times. The chain is built from TRBV2 and TRBJ1-5; TRBD1 is a possible D gene (5 bases). The ends were cut back, 6 bases at V and 4 bases at J, with 13 bases in the middle. Germline values: CDR1 SNHLY, CDR2 FYNNEI. The CDR3 consists of 14 residues. In nucleotides, the CDR3 is TGTGCCAGCAGGAAGGGATCAGGGAATCAGCCCCAGCATTTT. As protein: CASRKGSGNQPQHF.

This clonotype has a count of ten or more. The chain links TRBV7-8 to TRBJ2-7, with D maybe TRBD1 (5 bases). Germline loops: CDR1 SGHVS, CDR2 FQNEAQ. V was pared by 3 bases and J by 2 bases, with 8 bases between. The CDR3 has 13 amino acids. CDR3 region: CASSFDSTYEQYF. The CDR3 nucleotides are TGTGCCAGCAGCTTCGACAGTACCTACGAGCAGTACTTC.

This clonotype was seen repeatedly, ten times or more. V usage is TRBV20-1 and J usage is TRBJ2-7; tentatively, D is TRBD1 or TRBD2 (5 bases each). The CDR3 length is 14 residues. The V end was cut by 7 bases, the J end by 2 bases, with 18 bases between. Germline CDR1 DFQATT, CDR2 SNEGSKA (reference sequence). The DNA for the CDR3 is TGCAGTGGGGTTGAGGGGAGACGGGCCTACGAGCAGTACTTC. This codes for CSGVEGRRAYEQYF.

At least ten counts were recorded for this clonotype. The chain has TRBV27 and TRBJ2-1, with 7 bases fitting TRBD1. Trimming cost V 2 bases and J 8 bases; bases outside gene matches: 6. Germline V gene data show CDR1 as MNHEY and CDR2 as SMNVEV (reference sequence). The CDR3 sequence is 14 residues long. CDR3 in DNA: TGTGCCAGCAGTTTAAGGGGGCTACCCGATGAGCAGTTCTTC. This sequence encodes CASSLRGLPDEQFF.

Ten or more counts support this clonotype. As DNA, the CDR3 is TGTGCCAGCAGCCAAGATGGGGCAGGGTCGACTAAAGCTTTCTTT. It is translated as CASSQDGAGSTKAFF. The chain employs TRBV3-1 and TRBJ1-1; perhaps TRBD1 as D (5 bases). CDR1 and CDR2 from the germline V gene are LGHDT and YNNKEL (reference sequence). The CDR3 runs to 15 residues. Between the trimmed V and J ends, which lost 0 bases and 9 bases, there was a span of 17 bases.

This clonotype has ten or more counts. The chain recombines TRBV6-2 or TRBV6-3 with TRBJ1-5; the D gene is possibly TRBD1 (5 bases). With 8 bases removed from V and 9 bases from J, the gap between germline ends came to 11 bases. The CDR3 consists of 11 residues. CDR1 is MNHEY, CDR2 SVGEGT, per germline. Written as DNA, the CDR3 is TGTGCCAGCGGGACCCAACCGCCCCAGCATTTT. Translated: CASGTQPPQHF.

The V and J genes are TRBV5-1 and TRBJ2-5; D call uncertain. The CDR3 has 11 residues. Germline V CDR1 and CDR2: SGHRS, YFSETQ. The V end lost 2 bases, the J end lost 3 bases, and 2 bases lay between the germline ends. The CDR3 sequence is CASSFEETQYF. In nucleotides, the CDR3 is TGCGCCAGCAGCTTTGAAGAGACCCAGTACTTC.

This clonotype was seen ten or more times. This chain's CDR3 is CASSLGLAEDTQYF. The CDR3 bases are TGTGCCAGCAGCTTGGGACTAGCGGAAGATACGCAGTATTTT. The gene calls are TRBV5-4 and TRBJ2-3; 9 bases agree with TRBD2. Germline V gene sequence: CDR1 SGHNT, CDR2 YYREEE (reference sequence). V was pared by 0 bases and J by 5 bases, with 1 base of the junction left unmatched. This CDR3 region has 14 residues.

This clonotype was observed a few times. J is TRBJ2-7 and V is TRBV11-1, with a possible D match to TRBD2 (5 bases). Trimming pared 3 bases from V and 2 bases from J, leaving 11 bases between. The CDR3 is 14 residues long. Looked up from germline, CDR1 is SGHAT and CDR2 is FQDESV (reference sequence). CDR3 residues: CASSFVGNPYEQYF. The CDR3 nucleotides read TGTGCCAGCAGCTTCGTCGGGAATCCCTACGAGCAGTACTTC.